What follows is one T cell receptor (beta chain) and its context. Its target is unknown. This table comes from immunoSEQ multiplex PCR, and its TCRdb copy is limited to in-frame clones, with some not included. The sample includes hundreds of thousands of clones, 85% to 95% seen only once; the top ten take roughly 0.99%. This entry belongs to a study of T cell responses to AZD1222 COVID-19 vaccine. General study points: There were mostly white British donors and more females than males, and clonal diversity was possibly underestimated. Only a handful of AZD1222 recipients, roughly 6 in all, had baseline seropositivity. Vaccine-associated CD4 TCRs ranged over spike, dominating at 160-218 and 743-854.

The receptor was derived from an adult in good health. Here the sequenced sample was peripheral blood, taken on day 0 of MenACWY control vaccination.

CDR3: CASSSPQGNTEAFF. CDR3 nucleotides: TGTGCCAGCAGCTCTCCACAGGGGAACACTGAAGCTTTCTTT. The chain combines TRBV7-2 with TRBJ1-1; possible D gene TRBD1, 6 bases. Looked up from germline, CDR1 is SGHTA and CDR2 is FQGNSA. The CDR3 totals 14 residues. Trimming took 4 bases from V and 1 from J, leaving 10 bases between them. Together with reference TRBV7-2 and TRBJ1-1, the CDR3 gives the full variable domain: GAGVSQSPSNKVTEKGKDVELRCDPISGHTALYWYRQSLGQGLEFLIYFQGNSAPDKSGLPSDRFSAERTGGSVSTLTIQRTQQEDSAVYLCASSSPQGNTEAFFGQGTRLTVV.